This T cell receptor (beta chain) is from a study of metastatic and nonmetastatic thyroid tumors (dated by TCRdb to 2020 to 2022). Study-level background: For patients with malignant and with benign thyroid disease, the researchers compared repertoires between peripheral blood samples and tumor or nodule tissue samples. Study-wide conclusions, independent of this receptor: In both blood and tumor samples, malignant tumors were reported to have significantly higher TCR beta diversity than benign nodules.

To prepare the library, PCR was applied. Sequencing relied on an Illumina HiSeq 4000. High-throughput sequencing was used to profile the TCR beta-chain CDR3 region of each patient. Per the original workflow: CDR3 differences across clinicopathological groups were used to build a classifier for discriminating distant-metastatic papillary thyroid cancer patients. The Shannon index was used to measure repertoire diversity, and the Morisita-Horn index was used to measure how similar tumor and blood repertoires were. Using fastp at Q25 and MiXCR, TCRdb reprocessed the public reads and kept productive beta chains. The V and J calls here are based on TCRdb, not the publication. The sample profile shows about 60,000 clones; around 15% of them were found once. The top ten clones comprise roughly a tenth of the sample. In its sample, this clone was seen many times. Its antigen is still unknown. Base-call qualities are not available, and no considerably larger clone is one nucleotide away.

The germline V gene provides CDR1 LGHNT and CDR2 FRNRAP. V and J are truncated by 0 bases and 3 bases respectively, leaving an intervening sequence of 9 bases. The cysteine opens and the phenylalanine closes a CDR3 of 15 amino acids. Of the read, only the CDR3 DNA is kept; its 45 bases are in frame from base 1. None of the patients had been given any treatment before thyroid surgery. The study retrospectively analysed patient clinical samples collected from about 2012 to 2019 using T-cell receptor beta sequencing. This receptor chain uses TRBV12-5 and TRBJ1-5; the D gene remains uncertain. The sample consisted of blood. The origin of this receptor is a male donor with papillary thyroid cancer or a benign thyroid nodule (not recorded which). Some clones in this sample may be carry-over from other donors' samples. The CDR3 corresponds to CASGLVTGPNQPQHF. At the DNA level, the sequence is TGTGCTAGTGGTTTGGTAACCGGGCCCAATCAGCCCCAGCATTTT.